This T cell receptor beta chain came from a study of cytomegalovirus exposure and HLA in healthy donors. Notes on the study in general: Reported performance of the classifier showed diagnosis of cytomegalovirus status with high specificity and sensitivity. Later analysis demonstrated an association between a missense DCLRE1C variant and TCR beta V- and J-gene trimming.

On this clone itself: Its antigen is currently unknown.

V trimming: 4 bases; J trimming: 5 bases; junction bases outside the gene matches: 4. Per the germline V gene, CDR1 is SEHNR and CDR2 is FQNEAQ (reference sequence). CDR3 size: 13 residues. 13 Jbeta primers and 60 Vbeta primers were used for the PCR. Assay used: immunoSEQ multiplex PCR; TCRdb lists only in-frame clones, some missing. Among 150,000 or so clones listed, about 68% were seen once. The sequenced sample consisted of PBMCs. The source is a female donor in good health and CMV-seronegative. The chain recombines TRBV7-9 with TRBJ1-2; 7 nucleotides line up with TRBD1. Here the CDR3 reads CASSYGTEYGYTF. The DNA for the CDR3 is TGTGCCAGCAGCTACGGGACAGAGTATGGCTACACCTTC.